This TCR beta chain was sequenced in a study of blood T cell repertoires in COVID-19 (dated by TCRdb to the early 2020s). Regarding the complete study: Samples from collaborators originated in the United States, Italy and Spain and spanned both the acute and convalescent phases of COVID-19. The material from the prospective study consisted of cDNA or gDNA derived from T cells, B-cell-depleted T cells, or PBMCs. Deeply sampled blood TCRbeta repertoires from subjects exposed to, actively infected with, or recovered from COVID-19 were included in the dataset. A freely available public database, intended as a resource for researchers studying the immune response to SARS-CoV-2, is where the repertoires were released. The samples were drawn from two sources: the first 160 participants of the ongoing ImmuneRACE study, and 950 to 1,500 subjects contributed by 6 global collaborators. The sample metadata nearly always contained a de-identified subject ID, COVID-19 status, age in years and sex. Where HLA class I and class II types were available, the types were taken from metadata supplied by the sample provider, not from assay-based typing.

Comment on this clone: No antigen is known for it. Base qualities are not provided; no much larger clone lies one nucleotide away.

A second Seattle source provided samples from volunteer blood donors who had recovered from COVID-19. The collaborating institutions used their own protocols to collect whole blood in K2EDTA tubes. For TCRbeta analysis, collaborators shipped samples as frozen whole blood, isolated PBMCs, or DNA extracted from either of those sample types. TCRbeta CDR3 regions were amplified from genomic DNA by means of the immunoSEQ Assay, a bias-controlled multiplex PCR. The paper's processing steps were these. Within the assay, amplification of reference gene primers was used to estimate how many nucleated cells each sample contained. To quantify the absolute abundance of each unique TCRbeta CDR3 rearrangement, sequence reads were collapsed and filtered. For each sample, productive Simpson clonality was calculated as the square root of Simpson's diversity index across productive rearrangements. TCRdb mirrors the immuneACCESS table, restricted to in-frame sequences. Some clones are absent from its copies; in checked studies, under half trace to an unresolved V gene, and the reason for the others is unknown. Clonal size and the V and J genes are those of that table, whereas D and trimming came from the DNA. Present in this sample are some 300,000 clones, roughly 88% of which were seen just once. Of the sample, 6.9% is held by the ten largest clones.

The paper's findings and limits, for the study overall: How much clinical and demographic metadata was included differed by source and by participant, and the metadata was provided uncurated.

Trimming at the junction amounts to 0 bases on V and 8 bases on J, and the germline ends lie 8 bases apart. In the germline V gene, CDR1 corresponds to SGHTA and CDR2 to FQGNSA. Spanning cysteine to phenylalanine, the CDR3 consists of 13 amino acids. Just the 39-base CDR3 DNA is kept, in frame starting at base 1. The sequence was collected from a woman in her twenties or thirties who had recovered from COVID-19. Sequencing was done on a sample of peripheral blood. Recombination connected TRBV7-2 to TRBJ1-5, and TRBD1 may be the D gene, going by 5 matching bases. DNA sequence: TGTGCCAGCAGCTTAGCCAGGGAGGAGCCCCAGCATTTT. Its amino acids are CASSLAREEPQHF.